This T cell receptor beta chain was recovered during a study of spatial heterogeneity in lung cancer. On the study more broadly: Those follow-up PBMC samples that were available underwent sequencing, at a median interval of approximately 22 months following resection. There were consistently more beta-chain sequences detected than alpha-chain sequences.

Stated time point: blood at routine non-recurrence follow-up after resection. Material for sequencing was whole RNA from tumor, nontumor lung or frozen PBMC, left unsorted. This clonotype has more than one count but fewer than ten. Individually, TCR cDNA molecules were each labelled with a unique molecular identifier. TCRdb re-called the 5' RACE reads with MiXCR, one entry per CDR3 protein. This table holds around 32,000 distinct CDR3 sequences, about 9.4% found once. Sequenced material: PBMCs, taken at follow-up. This TCR was recovered from a female donor with early-stage non-small cell lung cancer.

Written as DNA, the CDR3 is TGTGCCAGCAGCTGGGACCGACGGGGGGCGAAAGAGACCCAGTACTTC. Its translation is CASSWDRRGAKETQYF. The chain couples TRBV7-9 to TRBJ2-5, with a possible D match to TRBD2 (7 bases). Looked up from germline, CDR1 is SEHNR and CDR2 is FQNEAQ (reference sequence). The CDR3 totals 16 residues. The ends were cut back, 4 bases at V and 3 bases at J, with 18 bases in the middle.